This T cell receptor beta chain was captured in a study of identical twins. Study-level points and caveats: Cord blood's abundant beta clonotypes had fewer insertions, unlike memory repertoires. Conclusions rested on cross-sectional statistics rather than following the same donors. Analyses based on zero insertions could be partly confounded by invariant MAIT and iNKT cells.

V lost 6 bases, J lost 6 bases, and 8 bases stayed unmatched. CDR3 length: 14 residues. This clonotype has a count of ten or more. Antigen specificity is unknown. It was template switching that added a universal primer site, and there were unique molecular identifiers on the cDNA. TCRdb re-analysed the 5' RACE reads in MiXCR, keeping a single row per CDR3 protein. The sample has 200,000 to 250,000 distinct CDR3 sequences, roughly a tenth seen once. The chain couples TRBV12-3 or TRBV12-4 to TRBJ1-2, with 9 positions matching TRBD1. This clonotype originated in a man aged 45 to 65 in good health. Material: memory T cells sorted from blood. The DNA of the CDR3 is TGTGCCAGCAGCCGATCACAGGGGGCGGATGGCTACACCTTC. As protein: CASSRSQGADGYTF.